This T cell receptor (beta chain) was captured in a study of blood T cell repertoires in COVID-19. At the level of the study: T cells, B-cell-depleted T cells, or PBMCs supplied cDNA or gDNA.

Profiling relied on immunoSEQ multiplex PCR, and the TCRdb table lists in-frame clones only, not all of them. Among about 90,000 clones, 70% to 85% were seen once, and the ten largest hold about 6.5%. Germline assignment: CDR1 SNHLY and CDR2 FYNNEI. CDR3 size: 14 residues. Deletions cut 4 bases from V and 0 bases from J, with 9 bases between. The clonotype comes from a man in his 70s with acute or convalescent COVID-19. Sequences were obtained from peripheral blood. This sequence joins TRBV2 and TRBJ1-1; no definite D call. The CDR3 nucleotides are TGTGCCAGCAGTGTGTTGCAGTTGAACACTGAAGCTTTCTTT. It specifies CASSVLQLNTEAFF.